This T cell receptor (beta chain) was retrieved from a study of tissue T cells after allogeneic stem cell transplantation. Study conclusions and caveats: Tissue-detected TCR repertoire was only partly captured by blood and spleen T cells. Motif-based clustering found tissue-specific repertoire signatures shared across patients, though few clones were shared. Anatomically similar tissues had similar TCR repertoires within each patient.

For this clone: The antigen remains unidentified.

Trimming stripped 3 bases from V and 5 bases from J, with 13 bases between. CDR1 and CDR2 (germline): SGHAT, FQDESV (reference sequence). This CDR3 region has 14 residues. TCRdb's table, derived via immunoSEQ multiplex PCR, lists solely in-frame clones and lacks some. The table shows roughly 9,900 clones, with roughly 60% occurring only once. This sequence originates from a woman aged 18-49 years with breast cancer. The starting material was tissue from the jejunum, obtained at autopsy. The genes are TRBV11-1 and TRBJ1-1, with D possibly TRBD1 on 5 matching bases. The CDR3 region has the DNA TGTGCCAGCAGCTTGGTAAGGGGCGGAACTGAAGCTTTCTTT. It yields the protein CASSLVRGGTEAFF.